These 23 T cell receptor beta chains share one sample of origin, sequenced in a study of shared clonotypes between healthy human individuals (dated by TCRdb to about 2020). Library prep was done by the immunoSEQ multiplex PCR assay. This immuneACCESS table, as held by TCRdb, lists in-frame sequences with V and J called but not all clones. Of the missing ones, under half trace to an unresolved V gene in checked studies; the others have no known cause. The sample profile shows some 470,000 clones; roughly four fifths of them were found once. The ten largest clones represent about an eighth of the sample. Source material: PBMCs. The receptors shown here come from a middle-aged woman in good health. Some clones in this sample may be carry-over from other donors' samples.

Comments on this clone: With only one base between it and a far larger clone, this is likely a read error. The chain employs TRBV28 and TRBJ1-2; D ambiguous. CDR1 MDHEN and CDR2 SYDVKM come from the germline V gene. There are 12 residues in the CDR3. CDR3 protein: CAGSFGVDGYTF. CDR3 DNA sequence: TGTGCCGGCAGTTTCGGGGTTGATGGCTACACCTTC.

The rearrangement links TRBV18 to TRBJ1-1; no clear D gene. The CDR3 length is 13 residues. Per the germline V gene, CDR1 is KGHSH and CDR2 is LQKENI. Trimming stripped 0 bases from V and 4 bases from J, with 6 bases between. The DNA of the CDR3 is TGTGCCAGCTCACCACCGCCGGGCACTGAAGCTTTCTTT. Its translation: CASSPPPGTEAFF. The complete variable domain, with remaining parts taken from reference TRBV18 and TRBJ1-1, reads NAGVMQNPRHLVRRRGQEARLRCSPMKGHSHVYWYRQLPEEGLKFMVYLQKENIIDESGMPKERFSAEFPKEGPSILRIQQVVRGDSAAYFCASSPPPGTEAFFGQGTRLTVV.

This clone appeared a few times. The chain employs TRBV10-3 and TRBJ2-7; D tentatively fits TRBD1 or TRBD2 (5 bases each). CDR3 length equals 13 residues. The V gene lost 6 bases and the J gene lost 3 bases, with 12 bases spanning the gap. Looked up from germline, CDR1 is ENHRY and CDR2 is SYGVKD. CDR3 in DNA: TGTGCCATCAGCCAGGGAGAGGGCTACGAGCAGTACTTC. It is translated as CAISQGEGYEQYF.

The V and J genes are TRBV28 and TRBJ1-1; 8 bases align to TRBD1. After removal of 6 bases from V and 1 base from J, the junction contained 10 bases not matched to a gene. The CDR3 length is 16 residues. Germline-derived CDR1 and CDR2 are MDHEN and SYDVKM. The CDR3: CASRRTGTAKNTEAFF. CDR3 nucleotides: TGTGCCAGCAGACGGACAGGGACGGCGAAGAACACTGAAGCTTTCTTT. Based on the CDR3 plus reference TRBV28 and TRBJ1-1, the full variable domain is DVKVTQSSRYLVKRTGEKVFLECVQDMDHENMFWYRQDPGLGLRLIYFSYDVKMKEKGDIPEGYSVSREKKERFSLILESASTNQTSMYLCASRRTGTAKNTEAFFGQGTRLTVV.

This clone has at least ten counts. The chain recombines TRBV4-2 with TRBJ2-7; either TRBD1 or TRBD2 may fit D (5 bases each). Trimming took 4 bases from V and 2 from J, leaving 15 bases between them. This CDR3 has 15 residues. The germline CDR1 and CDR2 sequences are LGHNA and YNFKEQ. In DNA, the CDR3 is TGTGCCAGCAGCCGAATGGGGGACGCTACCTACGAGCAGTACTTC. It yields the protein CASSRMGDATYEQYF.

This clone was observed a handful of times. The chain employs TRBV21-1 and TRBJ2-2; the table's TRBD2 call for D was not verified on the DNA. TRBV21-1 is deemed a pseudogene. The CDR3 runs to 19 residues. CDR3 sequence (DNA): TGTGCCAGCAGCAAAAGGAGGCTAGCGGGAGACCCACGGGGCGGGGAGCTGTTTTTT. It encodes CASSKRRLAGDPRGGELFF.

The chain couples TRBV6-5 to TRBJ2-7; D gene uncertain. The CDR3 runs to 15 residues. Trimming pared 3 bases from V and 3 bases from J, leaving 15 bases between. CDR1 is MNHEY, CDR2 SVGAGI, per germline. DNA of the CDR3: TGTGCCAGCAGTTATGGTGTCCCCCCGGGCTACGAGCAGTACTTC. Encoded protein: CASSYGVPPGYEQYF.

The chain is built from TRBV7-2 and TRBJ2-1; D might be TRBD1 or TRBD2, each matching 5 bases. The CDR3 spans 13 residues. V was shortened by 3 bases and J by 5 bases, with 8 bases between the two germline ends. CDR1 and CDR2 (germline): SGHTA, FQGNSA. The CDR3 region has the DNA TGTGCCAGCAGCTTGTCGGGGCACAATGAGCAGTTCTTC. Translation: CASSLSGHNEQFF.

The genes are TRBV19 and TRBJ2-5; 11 positions agree with TRBD1. After removal of 5 bases from V and 6 bases from J, the junction contained 5 bases not matched to a gene. Germline V lookup: CDR1 LNHDA, CDR2 SQIVND (reference sequence). The CDR3 sequence is 14 residues long. The CDR3 nucleotides are TGTGCCAGTAGTGCCGGGACAGGGGGGAAGACCCAGTACTTC. Translated: CASSAGTGGKTQYF.

This clone occurred many times. Other DNA sequences of this sample code for an identical CDR3. This rearrangement joins TRBV4-1 to TRBJ2-6, with unresolved D. The CDR3 totals 14 residues. Germline V lookup: CDR1 MGHRA, CDR2 YSYEKL. Trimming stripped 0 bases from V and 1 base from J, with 1 base between. The DNA for the CDR3 is TGCGCCAGCAGCCAAGATTCTGGGGCCAACGTCCTGACTTTC. The encoded protein is CASSQDSGANVLTF.

The chain employs TRBV18 and TRBJ1-1; the D is unclear. Germline V lookup: CDR1 KGHSH, CDR2 LQKENI. The ends were cut back, 0 bases at V and 2 bases at J, with 10 bases in the middle. The CDR3 has 15 amino acids. The CDR3 nucleotides are TGTGCCAGCTCACCACCGGGCGTACCTAACACTGAAGCTTTCTTT. It yields the protein CASSPPGVPNTEAFF.

The count of this clone is one. V usage is TRBV18 and J usage is TRBJ1-2; D unresolved. Trimming pared 3 bases from V and 8 bases from J, leaving 16 bases between. The CDR3 extends over 14 amino acids. Germline CDR1 and CDR2: KGHSH and LQKENI. This CDR3 is CASSPPTRAEGYTF. The CDR3 region has the DNA TGTGCCAGCTCACCTCCGACACGGGCCGAGGGCTACACCTTC.

As for this clone: This may stem from a read error, because a much larger clone lies one nucleotide away. V is TRBV7-9 and J is TRBJ2-1; 12 bases map to TRBD2. V dropped 3 bases and J dropped 4; count of bases not matched to a gene: 1. Germline-derived CDR1 and CDR2 are SEHNR and FQNEAQ (reference sequence). The CDR3 runs to 15 residues. Written as DNA, the CDR3 is TGTGCCAGCAGCTTCGGACTAGCGGGATACAATGAGCAGTTCTTC. Translated, it gives CASSFGLAGYNEQFF.

The chain employs TRBV11-1 and TRBJ2-7, with TRBD2 matching over 8 bases. Germline V gene data show CDR1 as SGHAT and CDR2 as FQDESV (reference sequence). This CDR3 spans 14 amino acids. J lost 6 bases, V lost 5 bases, and 9 bases had no gene match. The CDR3 DNA reads as TGTGCCAGCAGCACCCGGGAGGGCCCGGTCGAGCAGTACTTC. Protein sequence: CASSTREGPVEQYF.

In regard to this clone: It is likely a read error: a sequence one base away is far more abundant. V gene TRBV6-1 combines with J gene TRBJ2-7; TRBD2 agrees at 8 bases. J lost 3 bases, V lost 6 bases, and 4 bases had no gene match. Germline CDR1 and CDR2: MNHNS and SASEGT. There are 13 residues in the CDR3. CDR3 protein: CASSLAGGYEQYF. The CDR3 DNA is TGTGCCAGCAGCCTTGCGGGGGGCTACGAGCAGTACTTC.

The chain couples TRBV2 to TRBJ1-1, with unresolved D. Germline V CDR1 and CDR2: SNHLY, FYNNEI. The CDR3 is 16 amino acids. V was shortened by 7 bases and J by 0 bases, with 18 bases between the two germline ends. The CDR3 loop is CASNQNGVRMNTEAFF. DNA of the CDR3: TGTGCCAGCAACCAGAACGGGGTTCGGATGAACACTGAAGCTTTCTTT.

This clone was recorded once. The chain combines TRBV7-2 with TRBJ1-1; 7 bases agree with TRBD1. Unmatched junction bases numbered 4, after V lost 3 bases and J lost 3 bases. There are 14 residues in the CDR3. Germline lookup yields CDR1 SGHTA and CDR2 FQGNSA. CDR3: CASSLDRFYTEAFF. The CDR3 coding sequence is TGTGCCAGCAGCTTGGACAGGTTTTACACTGAAGCTTTCTTT.

Concerning this clone: A far larger clone is a single base away, which makes a read error likely. V and J are TRBV30 and TRBJ2-5, with 8 nucleotides matching TRBD1. The CDR3 sequence is 13 residues long. Germline CDR1 GTSNPN, CDR2 SVGIG (reference sequence). J lost 3 bases, V lost 5 bases, and 5 bases had no gene match. CDR3 protein: CAWARTGKETQYF. CDR3 DNA sequence: TGTGCCTGGGCCCGGACAGGGAAAGAGACCCAGTACTTC.

Comment on this clone: This may be a read error: a much more frequent sequence differs by one nucleotide. V and J are TRBV5-1 and TRBJ1-2; D may be TRBD1 (5 bases). There are 14 residues in the CDR3. Germline-derived CDR1 and CDR2 are SGHRS and YFSETQ. The CDR3 protein is CASGLGTSHDGYTF. DNA for the CDR3: TGCGCCAGCGGCTTGGGGACCTCACATGATGGCTACACCTTC.

The chain is built from TRBV4-1 and TRBJ1-1; 8 nucleotides match TRBD1. V lost 1 base, J lost 0 bases, and 7 bases stayed unmatched. Germline values: CDR1 MGHRA, CDR2 YSYEKL. This CDR3 is 17 amino acids long. The CDR3 spells CASSQADRGGMNTEAFF. The CDR3 DNA reads TGCGCCAGCAGCCAAGCAGACAGGGGCGGGATGAACACTGAAGCTTTCTTT.

The chain has TRBV2 and TRBJ2-5; 8 nucleotides align to TRBD1. Trimming at V came to 3 bases and at J to 1 base, leaving 1 base not matched to a gene. The CDR3 length is 14 residues. Germline lookup yields CDR1 SNHLY and CDR2 FYNNEI. The CDR3 DNA reads as TGTGCCAGCAGTGATCAGGGGGCCCAAGAGACCCAGTACTTC. Its protein is CASSDQGAQETQYF.

V usage is TRBV5-5 and J usage is TRBJ2-6, with D tentatively TRBD1 (6 bases). CDR3 size: 18 residues. The V gene's germline CDR1 is SGHKS and CDR2 YYEKEE (reference sequence). Trimming shortened V by 1 base and J by 4 bases, and 18 bases separated the two germline ends. The CDR3 sequence: CASSLKAGQSTGANVLTF. CDR3 DNA sequence: TGTGCCAGCAGCTTGAAAGCCGGACAGTCAACCGGGGCCAACGTCCTGACTTTC.

The CDR3 is CASSPVGQVIKEKLFF. The CDR3 DNA reads as TGTGCCAGCTCACCAGTCGGTCAGGTGATAAAGGAAAAACTGTTTTTT. The V call is TRBV18, the J call TRBJ1-4, with D hard to call. This CDR3 contains 16 residues. Germline-derived CDR1 and CDR2 are KGHSH and LQKENI. V was clipped by 2 bases and J by 8 bases, with 18 bases between them.